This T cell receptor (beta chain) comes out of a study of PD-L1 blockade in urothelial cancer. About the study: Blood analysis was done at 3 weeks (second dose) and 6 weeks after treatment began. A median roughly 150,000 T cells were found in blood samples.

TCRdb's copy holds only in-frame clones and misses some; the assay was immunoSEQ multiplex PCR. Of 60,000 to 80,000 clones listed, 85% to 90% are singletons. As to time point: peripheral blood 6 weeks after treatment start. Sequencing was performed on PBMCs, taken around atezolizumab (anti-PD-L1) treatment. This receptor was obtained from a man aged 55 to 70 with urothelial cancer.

CDR3 protein: CAAISPVTSTDTQYF. CDR3 DNA: TGTGCCGCGATTTCGCCAGTGACTAGCACAGATACGCAGTATTTT. This chain uses TRBV7-9 with TRBJ2-3; unclear D gene. CDR1 and CDR2 (germline): SEHNR, FQNEAQ (reference sequence). The V and J ends lost 11 bases and 0 bases respectively, with 18 bases between them. The CDR3 contains 15 residues. The full variable domain, completed using reference TRBV7-9 and TRBJ2-3, is DTGVSQNPRHKITKRGQNVTFRCDPISEHNRLYWYRQTLGQGPEFLTYFQNEAQLEKSRLLSDRFSAERPKGSFSTLEIQRTEQGDSAMYLCAAISPVTSTDTQYFGPGTRLTVL.